The 13 T cell receptor beta chains presented below share a single source sample, sequenced in a study of blood T cell repertoires in COVID-19 (dated by TCRdb to the early 2020s). Receptor amplification or capture employed the immunoSEQ multiplex PCR assay. Here the immuneACCESS table is served through TCRdb, limited to in-frame sequences with V and J called. Missing clones are a known gap in these copies; in checked studies unresolved V genes cover under half, and the rest lacks a known reason. The sample contains about 68,000 clones, about 90% of them found a single time. The ten most abundant clones make up about 3.4% of the sample. Sequencing was carried out using peripheral blood. Receptors were obtained from a woman aged 50 to 65 with COVID-19, enrolled during active disease.

The CDR3 region is CASSAGLAANEQFF. The CDR3 nucleotides are TGCGCCAGCAGCGCGGGACTAGCTGCTAATGAGCAGTTCTTC. The genes are TRBV5-1 and TRBJ2-1, with TRBD2 identical over 9 bases. Trimming removed 4 bases from V and 7 bases from J; junction bases left unmatched: 6. Germline V gene data show CDR1 as SGHRS and CDR2 as YFSETQ. This CDR3 has 14 amino acids.

The chain combines TRBV6-2 or TRBV6-3 with TRBJ1-1, with a tentative D call TRBD1 (5 bases). The CDR3 spans 13 residues. CDR1 is MNHEY, CDR2 SVGEGT, per germline. V shed 5 bases and J shed 0 bases, with 7 bases lying between them. The CDR3 here is CASSGAVNTEAFF. In DNA, the CDR3 is TGTGCCAGCAGTGGGGCGGTGAACACTGAAGCTTTCTTT.

This chain connects TRBV7-9 to TRBJ2-7, with 7 bases aligning to TRBD1. V shed 5 bases and J 2 bases; nucleotides not matched to a gene: 3. CDR3 length equals 13 residues. Germline-derived CDR1 and CDR2 are SEHNR and FQNEAQ (reference sequence). This chain's CDR3 is CASSPDRTYEQYF. The CDR3 coding sequence is TGTGCCAGCAGCCCGGACAGGACCTACGAGCAGTACTTC.

The V call is TRBV30, the J call TRBJ2-7, with 8 nucleotides matching TRBD2. There are 15 residues in the CDR3. Germline CDR1 GTSNPN, CDR2 SVGIG (reference sequence). Trimming removed 0 bases from V and 3 bases from J; junction bases left unmatched: 7. Here the CDR3 DNA reads TGTGCCTGGAGTGTAGCGGGAGCTGGAATCTACGAGCAGTACTTC. It encodes CAWSVAGAGIYEQYF.

This clone was seen only once. This rearrangement joins TRBV2 to TRBJ2-1; 7 bases agree with TRBD2. This CDR3 has 15 residues. V dropped 3 bases and J dropped 3; count of bases not matched to a gene: 5. Looked up from germline, CDR1 is SNHLY and CDR2 is FYNNEI. As DNA, the CDR3 is TGTGCCAGCAGTGAGGAGGGACTAAGCTACAATGAGCAGTTCTTC. Translated: CASSEEGLSYNEQFF.

The V call is TRBV4-1, the J call TRBJ2-7, with a possible D match to TRBD1 (6 bases). Germline CDR1 reads MGHRA; CDR2 reads YSYEKL. Trimming cost V 0 bases and J 3 bases, with 12 bases left between them. The CDR3 has 15 residues. In DNA, the CDR3 is TGCGCCAGCAGCCAAGATGGGGCAGGGGACTACGAGCAGTACTTC. It encodes CASSQDGAGDYEQYF.

The CDR3 loop is CASSSQTGEQETQYF. The CDR3 DNA reads as TGTGCCAGCAGTTCTCAAACAGGGGAGCAAGAGACCCAGTACTTC. V usage is TRBV28 and J usage is TRBJ2-5, with 7 nucleotides matching TRBD1. The CDR3 covers 15 residues. V lost 4 bases and J lost 2; bases outside the gene matches: 7. Germline CDR1 and CDR2: MDHEN and SYDVKM. The whole variable domain, remainder taken from reference TRBV28 and TRBJ2-5, is DVKVTQSSRYLVKRTGEKVFLECVQDMDHENMFWYRQDPGLGLRLIYFSYDVKMKEKGDIPEGYSVSREKKERFSLILESASTNQTSMYLCASSSQTGEQETQYFGPGTRLLVL.

This clone was found once. The J gene is TRBJ1-4, the V gene TRBV19; the match to TRBD1 covers 7 bases. V dropped 5 bases and J dropped 7; count of bases not matched to a gene: 4. CDR1 and CDR2 from the germline V gene are LNHDA and SQIVND (reference sequence). The CDR3 is made up of 13 amino acids. DNA for the CDR3: TGTGCCAGTAGTTCGGGACAGCTTGAAAAACTGTTTTTT. It specifies CASSSGQLEKLFF.

This rearrangement joins TRBV29-1 to TRBJ2-2; 8 bases map to TRBD1. J was trimmed by 6 bases and V by 5 bases; bases with no gene match: 8. Germline lookup yields CDR1 SQVTM and CDR2 ANQGSEA. This CDR3 spans 14 amino acids. The CDR3: CSVRWTGRSGELFF. Here the CDR3 DNA reads TGCAGCGTTAGGTGGACAGGGCGGTCCGGGGAGCTGTTTTTT.

CDR3: CASISGGPHNEQFF. CDR3 DNA sequence: TGTGCCAGCATATCGGGAGGGCCTCACAATGAGCAGTTCTTC. The chain is built from TRBV6-5 and TRBJ2-1; 8 bases agree with TRBD2. Germline trimming cut 7 bases from V and 5 bases from J; bases unmatched to any gene: 7. Germline-derived CDR1 and CDR2 are MNHEY and SVGAGI. CDR3 size: 14 residues.

This chain uses TRBV28 with TRBJ1-5; D unclear. Germline V gene sequence: CDR1 MDHEN, CDR2 SYDVKM. This CDR3 spans 13 amino acids. Between the trimmed V and J ends, which lost 4 bases and 7 bases, there was a span of 11 bases. CDR3 amino acids: CASSSGPLQPQHF. Here the CDR3 DNA reads TGTGCCAGCAGTTCTGGGCCGTTGCAGCCCCAGCATTTT.

CDR3 loop: CASSLRTGVDTQYF. The CDR3 nucleotides read TGTGCCAGCTCACTACGGACTGGCGTTGATACGCAGTATTTT. The rearrangement joins TRBV18 to TRBJ2-3; possible D gene TRBD2, 5 bases. Trimming pared 4 bases from V and 6 bases from J, leaving 14 bases between. CDR1 is KGHSH, CDR2 LQKENI, per germline. The CDR3 is made up of 14 amino acids.

This clone was seen a few times. This sequence joins TRBV28 and TRBJ1-5; D possibly corresponds to TRBD1 (6 bases). Germline V CDR1 and CDR2: MDHEN, SYDVKM. V dropped 6 bases and J dropped 1 base, with 16 bases sitting between them. The CDR3 has 16 amino acids. The CDR3: CASRTFTGSSNQPQHF. In DNA form, the CDR3 reads TGTGCCAGCAGGACTTTTACAGGGAGCAGCAATCAGCCCCAGCATTTT.